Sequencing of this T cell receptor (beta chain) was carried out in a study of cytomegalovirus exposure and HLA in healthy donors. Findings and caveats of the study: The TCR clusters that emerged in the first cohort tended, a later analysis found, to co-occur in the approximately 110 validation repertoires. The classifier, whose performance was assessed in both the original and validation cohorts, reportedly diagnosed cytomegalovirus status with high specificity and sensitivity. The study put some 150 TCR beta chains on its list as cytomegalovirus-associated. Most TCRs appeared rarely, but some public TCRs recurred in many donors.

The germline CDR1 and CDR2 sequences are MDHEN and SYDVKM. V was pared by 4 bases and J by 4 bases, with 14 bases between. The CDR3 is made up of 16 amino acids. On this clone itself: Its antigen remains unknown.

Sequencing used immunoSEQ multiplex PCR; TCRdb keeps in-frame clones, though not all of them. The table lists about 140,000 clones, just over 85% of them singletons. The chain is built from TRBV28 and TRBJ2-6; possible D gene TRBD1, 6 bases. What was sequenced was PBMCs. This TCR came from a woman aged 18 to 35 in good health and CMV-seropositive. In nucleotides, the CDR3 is TGTGCCAGCAGTTACGGCAGGGGACGCGGGGCCAACGTCCTGACTTTC. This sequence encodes CASSYGRGRGANVLTF.